This T cell receptor (beta chain) was sequenced during a study of shared clonotypes between healthy human individuals. Whole-study results and caveats: All-four-donor shared clonotypes had higher generation probabilities than non-shared clonotypes did.

The naive CD8 subset, CD45RO-negative cells positively selected for CCR7, excluded terminally differentiated effector memory CD45RA+ cells. Per the germline V gene, CDR1 is MRHNA and CDR2 is SNTAGT. This CDR3 has 14 residues. The V end was cut by 0 bases, the J end by 4 bases, with 9 bases between. Sorted-subset replicate PCRs used roughly 180 ng DNA, around 31,000 T cell genomes. Per the study methods: ImmunoSEQ gave junction-only sequences without quality scores, so filtering differed. Here immunoSEQ multiplex PCR was the method, and the copy in TCRdb shows in-frame clones only, minus some. D and trimming were read from the DNA, whereas the V and J calls and clone size are those reported in that table. The sample has nearly 600,000 clones, about 95% seen once. Notes on this clone: What it recognizes is unknown.

This receptor was identified in a woman aged 25 to 45 in good health. Sequenced: naive CD8+ T cells sorted from blood. The genes are TRBV6-4 and TRBJ1-2, with D possibly being TRBD1 (5 bases). CDR3 region: CASSDSWGGYGYTF. The CDR3 region has the DNA TGTGCCAGCAGTGACTCTTGGGGCGGCTATGGCTACACCTTC.